This T cell receptor (beta chain) was sequenced during a study of sequential checkpoint blockade in melanoma. Turning to the study itself: Randomization was 1:1 between first-line nivolumab→ipilimumab and ipilimumab→nivolumab. Maintenance nivolumab came after either treatment sequence.

This CDR3 spans 14 amino acids. V was cut by 1 base and J by 6 bases, with 11 bases left in between. Germline V CDR1 and CDR2: SEHNR, FQNEAQ (reference sequence). Only in-frame clones appear in the TCRdb table, and some are missing; sequencing was by immunoSEQ multiplex PCR. The sample contains fewer than 45,000 clones, about nine tenths of which appear only once. The treatment: randomized to nivolumab then ipilimumab (arm A) or the reverse (arm B). No patient had prior DNA-damaging chemotherapy. Sorted cells were live CD3+CD8+, lacking CD19 and CD56, from PBMCs. The TCR originated in a human donor with melanoma. The sample consisted of CD8+ T cells sorted from blood (inferred from file names), taken from a patient given nivolumab and ipilimumab in sequence. This chain links TRBV7-9 with TRBJ2-3, with D tentatively TRBD1 (6 bases). The CDR3 DNA reads as TGTGCCAGCAGCTTAGGGGCAGGGGTGGATACGCAGTATTTT. It translates to CASSLGAGVDTQYF.